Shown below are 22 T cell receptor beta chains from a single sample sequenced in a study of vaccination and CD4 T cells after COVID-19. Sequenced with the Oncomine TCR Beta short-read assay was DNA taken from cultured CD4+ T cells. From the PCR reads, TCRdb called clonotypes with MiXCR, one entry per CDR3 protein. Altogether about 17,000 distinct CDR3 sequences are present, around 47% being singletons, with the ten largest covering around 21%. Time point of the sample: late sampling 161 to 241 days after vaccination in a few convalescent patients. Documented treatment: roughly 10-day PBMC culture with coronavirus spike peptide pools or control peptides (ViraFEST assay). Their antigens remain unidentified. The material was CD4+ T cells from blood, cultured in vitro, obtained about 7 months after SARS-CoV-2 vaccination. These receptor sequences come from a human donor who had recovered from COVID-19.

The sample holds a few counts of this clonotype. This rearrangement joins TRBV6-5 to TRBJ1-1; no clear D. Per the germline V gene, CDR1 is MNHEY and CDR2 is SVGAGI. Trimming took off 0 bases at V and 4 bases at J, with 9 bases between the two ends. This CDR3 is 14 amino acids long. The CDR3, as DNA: TGTGCCAGCAGTTACTCACCCAGGATCACTGAAGCTTTCTTT. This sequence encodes CASSYSPRITEAFF.

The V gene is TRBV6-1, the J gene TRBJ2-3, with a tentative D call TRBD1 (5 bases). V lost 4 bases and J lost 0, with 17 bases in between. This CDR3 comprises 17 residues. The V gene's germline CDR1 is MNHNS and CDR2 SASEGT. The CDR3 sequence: CASSARRLTVSTDTQYF. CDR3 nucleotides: TGTGCCAGCAGTGCCCGCCGCTTGACAGTTAGCACAGATACGCAGTATTTT.

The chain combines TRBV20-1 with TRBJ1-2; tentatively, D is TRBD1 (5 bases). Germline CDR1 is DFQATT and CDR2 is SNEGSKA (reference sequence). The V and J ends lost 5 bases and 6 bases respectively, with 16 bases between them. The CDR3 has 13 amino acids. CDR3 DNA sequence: TGCAGTGCTGCGACCGGGACCGGTGATGGCTACACCTTC. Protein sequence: CSAATGTGDGYTF.

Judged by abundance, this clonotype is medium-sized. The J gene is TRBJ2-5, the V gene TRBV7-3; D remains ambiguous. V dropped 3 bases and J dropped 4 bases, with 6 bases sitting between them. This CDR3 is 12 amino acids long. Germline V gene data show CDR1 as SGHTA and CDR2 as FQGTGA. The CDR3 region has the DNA TGTGCCAGCAGCTTCAGAGGAGAGACCCAGTACTTC. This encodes CASSFRGETQYF.

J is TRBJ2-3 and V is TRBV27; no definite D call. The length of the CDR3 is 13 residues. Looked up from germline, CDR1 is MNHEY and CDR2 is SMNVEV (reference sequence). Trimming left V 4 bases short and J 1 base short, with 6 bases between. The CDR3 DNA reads TGTGCCAGCAGTTCCCGGGGCACAGATACGCAGTATTTT. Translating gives CASSSRGTDTQYF.

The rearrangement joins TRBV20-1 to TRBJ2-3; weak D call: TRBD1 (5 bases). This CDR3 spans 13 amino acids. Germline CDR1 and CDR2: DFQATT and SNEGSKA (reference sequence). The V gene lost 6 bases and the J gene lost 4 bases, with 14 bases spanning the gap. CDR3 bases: TGCAGTGCCCCTGAGGTCAGGGCAGATACGCAGTATTTT. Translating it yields CSAPEVRADTQYF.

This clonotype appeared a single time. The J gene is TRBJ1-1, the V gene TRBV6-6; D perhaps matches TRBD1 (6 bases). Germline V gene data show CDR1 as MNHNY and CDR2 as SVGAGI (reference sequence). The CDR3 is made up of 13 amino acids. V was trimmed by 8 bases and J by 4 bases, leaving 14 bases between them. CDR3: CASEQGGGTEAFF. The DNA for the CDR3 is TGTGCCAGCGAACAGGGTGGGGGCACTGAAGCTTTCTTT.

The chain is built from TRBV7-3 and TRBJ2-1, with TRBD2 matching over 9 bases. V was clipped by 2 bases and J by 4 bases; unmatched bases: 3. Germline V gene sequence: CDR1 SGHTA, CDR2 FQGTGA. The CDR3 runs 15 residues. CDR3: CASSLDLAGYNEQFF. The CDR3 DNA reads TGTGCCAGCAGCTTAGATCTAGCGGGATACAATGAGCAGTTCTTC.

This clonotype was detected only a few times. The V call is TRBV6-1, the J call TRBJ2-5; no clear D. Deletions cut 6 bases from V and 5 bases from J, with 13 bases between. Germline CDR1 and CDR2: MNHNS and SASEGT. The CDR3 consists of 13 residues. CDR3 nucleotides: TGTGCCAGCAGCCCACCGGCCTTTGAGACCCAGTACTTC. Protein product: CASSPPAFETQYF.

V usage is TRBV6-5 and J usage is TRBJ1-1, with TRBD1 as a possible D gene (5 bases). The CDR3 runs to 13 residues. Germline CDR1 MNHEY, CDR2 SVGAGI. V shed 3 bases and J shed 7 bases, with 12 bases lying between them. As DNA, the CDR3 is TGTGCCAGCAGTTATTCTGACAGATTTGAAGCTTTCTTT. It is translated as CASSYSDRFEAFF.

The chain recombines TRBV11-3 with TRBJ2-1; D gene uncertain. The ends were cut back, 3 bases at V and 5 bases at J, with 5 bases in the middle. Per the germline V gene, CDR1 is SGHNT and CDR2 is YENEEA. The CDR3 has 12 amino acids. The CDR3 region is CASSFADNEQFF. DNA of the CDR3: TGTGCCAGCAGCTTCGCTGACAATGAGCAGTTCTTC.

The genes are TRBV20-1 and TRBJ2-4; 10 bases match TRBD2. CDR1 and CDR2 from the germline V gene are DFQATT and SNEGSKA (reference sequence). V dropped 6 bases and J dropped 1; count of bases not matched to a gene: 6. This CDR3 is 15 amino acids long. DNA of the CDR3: TGCAGTGCCCCCGGACTAGCGGTGGCCAAAAACATTCAGTACTTC. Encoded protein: CSAPGLAVAKNIQYF.

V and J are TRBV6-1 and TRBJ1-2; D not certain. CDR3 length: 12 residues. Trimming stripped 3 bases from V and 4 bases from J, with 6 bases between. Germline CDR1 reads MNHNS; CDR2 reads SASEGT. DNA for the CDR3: TGTGCCAGCAGTGAGTACAGCTATGGCTACACCTTC. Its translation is CASSEYSYGYTF.

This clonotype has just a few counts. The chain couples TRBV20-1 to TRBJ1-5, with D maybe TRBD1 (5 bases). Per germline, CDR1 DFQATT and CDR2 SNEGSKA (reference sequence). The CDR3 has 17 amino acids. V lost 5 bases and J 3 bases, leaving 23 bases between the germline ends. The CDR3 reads CSAGDQGTLEDNQPQHF. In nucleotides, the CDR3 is TGCAGTGCTGGGGACCAGGGCACCCTTGAGGACAATCAGCCCCAGCATTTT.

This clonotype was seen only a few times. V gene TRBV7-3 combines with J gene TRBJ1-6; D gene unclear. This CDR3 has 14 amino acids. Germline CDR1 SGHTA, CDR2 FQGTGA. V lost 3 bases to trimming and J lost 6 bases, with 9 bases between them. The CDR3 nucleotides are TGTGCCAGCAGCTTGCGGGGAGGTAATTCACCCCTCCACTTT. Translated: CASSLRGGNSPLHF.

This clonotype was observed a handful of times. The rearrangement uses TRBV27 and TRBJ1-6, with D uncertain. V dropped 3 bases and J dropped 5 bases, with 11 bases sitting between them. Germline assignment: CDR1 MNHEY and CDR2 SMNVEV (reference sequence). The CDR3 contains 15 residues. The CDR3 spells CASSFVGFDNSPLHF. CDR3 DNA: TGTGCCAGCAGTTTTGTCGGGTTCGATAATTCACCCCTCCACTTT.

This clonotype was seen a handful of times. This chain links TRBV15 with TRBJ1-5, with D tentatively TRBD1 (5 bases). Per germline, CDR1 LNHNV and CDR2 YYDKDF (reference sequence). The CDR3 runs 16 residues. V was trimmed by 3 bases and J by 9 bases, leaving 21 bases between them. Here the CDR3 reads CATSRYERGALRPQHF. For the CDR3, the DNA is TGTGCCACCAGCAGGTATGAAAGGGGCGCGCTACGGCCCCAGCATTTT.

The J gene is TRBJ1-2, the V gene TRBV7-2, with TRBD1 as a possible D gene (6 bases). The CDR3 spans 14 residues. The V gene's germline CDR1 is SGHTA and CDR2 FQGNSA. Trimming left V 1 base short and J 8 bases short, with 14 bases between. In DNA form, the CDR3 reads TGTGCCAGCAGCTTAGTAACACAGGGTTGGGGCTACACCTTC. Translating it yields CASSLVTQGWGYTF.

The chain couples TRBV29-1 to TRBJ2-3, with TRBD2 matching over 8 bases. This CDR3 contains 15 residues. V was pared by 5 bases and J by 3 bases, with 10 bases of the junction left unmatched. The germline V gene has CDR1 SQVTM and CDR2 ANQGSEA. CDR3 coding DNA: TGCAGCGTTCTTACCCCGGGAGGGTGGACAGATACGCAGTATTTT. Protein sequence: CSVLTPGGWTDTQYF.

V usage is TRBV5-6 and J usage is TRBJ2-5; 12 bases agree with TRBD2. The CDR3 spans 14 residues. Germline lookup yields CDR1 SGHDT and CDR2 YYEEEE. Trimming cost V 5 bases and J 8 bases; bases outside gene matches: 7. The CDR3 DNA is TGTGCCAGCAGTGTGCTAGCGGGGGGGCTAACCCAGTACTTC. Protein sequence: CASSVLAGGLTQYF. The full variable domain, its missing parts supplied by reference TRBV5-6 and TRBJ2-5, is DAGVTQSPTHLIKTRGQQVTLRCSPKSGHDTVSWYQQALGQGPQFIFQYYEEEERQRGNFPDRFSGHQFPNYSSELNVNALLLGDSALYLCASSVLAGGLTQYFGPGTRLLVL.

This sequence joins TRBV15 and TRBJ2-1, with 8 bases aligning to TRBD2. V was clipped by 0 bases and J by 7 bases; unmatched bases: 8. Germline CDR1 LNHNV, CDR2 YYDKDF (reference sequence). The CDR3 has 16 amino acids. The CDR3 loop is CATSRDRGGRSNEQFF. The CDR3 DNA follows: TGTGCCACCAGCAGAGATCGGGGCGGGAGGAGTAATGAGCAGTTCTTC.

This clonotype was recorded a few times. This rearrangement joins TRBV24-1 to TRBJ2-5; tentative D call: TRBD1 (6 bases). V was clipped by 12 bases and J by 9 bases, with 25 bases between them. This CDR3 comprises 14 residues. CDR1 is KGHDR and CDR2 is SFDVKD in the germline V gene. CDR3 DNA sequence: TGTGCCTCGACTAAGCGGAGCGAAGAGGGGGCCCAGTACTTC. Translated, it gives CASTKRSEEGAQYF.